The text below deals with one T cell receptor beta chain. The sample carries other DNA sequences with the same CDR3. The naive CD8 subset, CD45RO-negative cells positively selected for CCR7, excluded terminally differentiated effector memory CD45RA+ cells. The data were obtained in a study of shared clonotypes between healthy human individuals. This CDR3 spans 13 amino acids. The V end was cut by 5 bases, the J end by 0 bases, with 5 bases between. Germline loops: CDR1 LNHDA, CDR2 SQIVND (reference sequence). Assay runs were performed at deep level. The table came from immunoSEQ multiplex PCR; TCRdb's copy has only in-frame clones and leaves some out. Altogether about 700,000 clones are present, 92% being singletons, with the ten largest covering about 24%.

The specimen sequenced was naive CD8+ T cells sorted from blood. This chain joins TRBV19 and TRBJ2-1; the D is unclear. This sequence was found in a man younger than 40 in good health. The CDR3 DNA is TGTGCCAGTAGTCTAAGCTCCTACAATGAGCAGTTCTTC. It specifies CASSLSSYNEQFF. The full variable domain, rest sourced from reference TRBV19 and TRBJ2-1, is DGGITQSPKYLFRKEGQNVTLSCEQNLNHDAMYWYRQDPGQGLRLIYYSQIVNDFQKGDIAEGYSVSREKKESFPLTVTSAQKNPTAFYLCASSLSSYNEQFFGPGTRLTVL.